A single T cell receptor beta chain is shown here with its context. This specimen belongs to a study of cytomegalovirus exposure and HLA in healthy donors. Using immunoSEQ multiplex PCR, the repertoire was profiled, and TCRdb retains in-frame clones only, with some absent. The sample has about 88,000 clones, 80% to 85% seen once; the top ten hold about 12%. The CDR3 is 15 amino acids. Germline V lookup: CDR1 SGHDT, CDR2 YYEEEE. The V gene lost 4 bases and the J gene lost 4 bases, with 14 bases spanning the gap. V is TRBV5-6 and J is TRBJ1-4; D uncertain. The sequence was collected from a woman aged 18-35 years in good health and CMV-seropositive. The sequencing input was PBMCs. CDR3 nucleotides: TGTGCCAGCAGCCAGGTTAGGATTCTTAATGAAAAACTGTTTTTT. Translation gives CASSQVRILNEKLFF.